The 23 T cell receptor beta chains below come from one sample, sequenced in a study of T cell responses to AZD1222 COVID-19 vaccine. Clones were read by immunoSEQ multiplex PCR, and TCRdb kept only the in-frame ones, dropping some. This table has roughly 110,000 clones, around nine tenths appearing once. This specimen consisted of peripheral blood, obtained on day 0 of AZD1222 vaccination. These receptors all come from an adult in good health.

In its sample, this clone was seen once. The chain links TRBV9 to TRBJ2-7; D unresolved. The CDR3 consists of 13 residues. Germline assignment: CDR1 SGDLS and CDR2 YYNGEE. V dropped 1 base and J dropped 5 bases, with 10 bases sitting between them. CDR3 nucleotide sequence: TGTGCCAGCAGCGTACAAGGGTACGACGAGCAGTACTTC. Protein product: CASSVQGYDEQYF.

The chain employs TRBV4-1 and TRBJ1-2, with D perhaps TRBD1 (5 bases). Germline assignment: CDR1 MGHRA and CDR2 YSYEKL. V was pared by 3 bases and J by 4 bases, with 15 bases between. The CDR3 extends over 15 amino acids. The CDR3 protein is CASSHTETEPYGYTF. CDR3 coding DNA: TGCGCCAGCAGCCATACTGAGACAGAACCCTATGGCTACACCTTC.

V is TRBV5-1 and J is TRBJ2-1, with a tentative D call TRBD2 (6 bases). The CDR3 consists of 16 residues. Germline CDR1 is SGHRS and CDR2 is YFSETQ. V lost 1 base and J 0 bases, leaving 11 bases between the germline ends. CDR3 region: CASSLSGGSSYNEQFF. CDR3 DNA sequence: TGCGCCAGCAGCTTGTCCGGAGGGAGCTCCTACAATGAGCAGTTCTTC.

The chain has TRBV10-3 and TRBJ1-5, with TRBD1 identical over 8 bases. Germline V gives CDR1 ENHRY, CDR2 SYGVKD. The CDR3 totals 14 residues. The junction had 4 bases not matched to a gene; V was cut back by 6 bases and J by 3 bases. CDR3 in DNA: TGTGCCATCAGCGTGACAGGGGACAATCAGCCCCAGCATTTT. It translates to CAISVTGDNQPQHF.

This clone turned up a few times. The rearrangement uses TRBV6-5 and TRBJ2-1, with no clear D. The germline V gene encodes CDR1 MNHEY and CDR2 SVGAGI. With 8 bases removed from V and 0 bases from J, the gap between germline ends came to 8 bases. The CDR3 consists of 13 residues. CDR3 DNA sequence: TGTGCCAGCGCGAGGAACTCCTACAATGAGCAGTTCTTC. This encodes CASARNSYNEQFF.

V gene TRBV14 combines with J gene TRBJ2-1; the match to TRBD2 covers 9 bases. The germline V gene encodes CDR1 SGHDN and CDR2 FVKESK. Losses at the gene ends were 4 bases for V and 3 bases for J; bases not matched to a gene: 4. This CDR3 has 15 residues. The CDR3 DNA reads as TGTGCCAGCAGCCGCGATAGCGGGAGCTACAATGAGCAGTTCTTC. It yields the protein CASSRDSGSYNEQFF.

The gene calls are TRBV12-3 or TRBV12-4 and TRBJ2-1; no firm D call. The CDR3 spans 13 residues. Between the trimmed V and J ends, which lost 6 bases and 8 bases, there was a span of 14 bases. CDR3 sequence: CASSPEIWDEQFF. CDR3 DNA: TGTGCCAGCAGCCCGGAAATCTGGGATGAGCAGTTCTTC.

The chain carries TRBV27 and TRBJ1-2; D remains ambiguous. This CDR3 is built from 15 residues. Per germline, CDR1 MNHEY and CDR2 SMNVEV (reference sequence). Trimming removed 6 bases from V and 1 base from J, with 15 bases in between. The CDR3 spells CASRRGGYDNYGYTF. The CDR3 bases are TGTGCCAGCAGACGTGGTGGATATGATAACTATGGCTACACCTTC.

This sequence joins TRBV5-1 and TRBJ1-4; 9 bases line up with TRBD1. The V gene's germline CDR1 is SGHRS and CDR2 YFSETQ. The CDR3 is 14 amino acids. V shed 9 bases, J shed 7 bases, and the junction held 10 bases outside the gene matches. CDR3 amino acids: CATKPGGQGEKLFF. The CDR3 nucleotides read TGCGCCACTAAGCCCGGGGGACAGGGTGAAAAACTGTTTTTT.

This sequence joins TRBV28 and TRBJ2-7, with unresolved D. Germline CDR1 is MDHEN and CDR2 is SYDVKM. This CDR3 is built from 11 residues. Trimming removed 1 base at V and 6 bases at J, with 4 bases between. Written as DNA, the CDR3 is TGTGCCAGCAGTTTATCGGGCGAGCAGTACTTC. This codes for CASSLSGEQYF.

The rearrangement uses TRBV6-1 and TRBJ1-2; possibly TRBD1 for D (6 bases). Germline-derived CDR1 and CDR2 are MNHNS and SASEGT. The CDR3 contains 15 residues. V was cut by 3 bases and J by 0 bases, with 11 bases left in between. For the CDR3, the DNA is TGTGCCAGCAGTGACCAGACAGGACCTAACTATGGCTACACCTTC. Protein: CASSDQTGPNYGYTF.

This clone appeared once. The chain couples TRBV3-1 (or the pseudogene TRBV3-2) to TRBJ1-6; 7 positions agree with TRBD1. CDR1 is LGHDT, CDR2 YNNKEL, per germline (reference sequence). J lost 6 bases, V lost 4 bases, and 6 bases had no gene match. CDR3 length: 15 amino acids. The CDR3 sequence: CASSLRGRSNSPLHF. Written as DNA, the CDR3 is TGTGCCAGCAGCCTCAGGGGGAGGTCTAATTCACCCCTCCACTTT.

The chain joins TRBV15 to TRBJ2-7; 10 bases are shared with TRBD1. With 0 bases clipped from V and 4 bases from J, the junction kept 3 bases outside the gene matches. The CDR3 is made up of 15 amino acids. Per germline, CDR1 LNHNV and CDR2 YYDKDF (reference sequence). The CDR3 DNA is TGTGCCACCAGCAGAGAAAGGGACAGGGGATACGAGCAGTACTTC. Protein product: CATSRERDRGYEQYF. Filled out from reference TRBV15 and TRBJ2-7, the complete variable domain reads DAMVIQNPRYQVTQFGKPVTLSCSQTLNHNVMYWYQQKSSQAPKLLFHYYDKDFNNEADTPDNFQSRRPNTSFCFLDIRSPGLGDTAMYLCATSRERDRGYEQYFGPGTRLTVT.

V gene TRBV5-6 combines with J gene TRBJ2-7; D may be TRBD1 (5 bases). V lost 0 bases and J lost 5, with 9 bases in between. The CDR3 spans 13 residues. The germline CDR1 and CDR2 sequences are SGHDT and YYEEEE. The CDR3 DNA reads as TGTGCCAGCAGCTTGGGCCAGGGCCACGAGCAGTACTTC. This translates into CASSLGQGHEQYF.

J is TRBJ1-1 and V is TRBV9; the match to TRBD1 covers 9 bases. V lost 0 bases to trimming and J lost 2 bases; unmatched junction nucleotides: 2. CDR3 length: 15 residues. Germline CDR1 is SGDLS and CDR2 is YYNGEE. CDR3 region: CASSVEGQGNTEAFF. CDR3 DNA: TGTGCCAGCAGCGTAGAGGGACAGGGTAACACTGAAGCTTTCTTT.

The CDR3 protein is CASSFLRSTDTQYF. For the CDR3, the DNA is TGTGCCAGCAGCTTTTTGCGGAGCACAGATACGCAGTATTTT. This chain joins TRBV7-2 and TRBJ2-3, with D unresolved. V shed 3 bases and J shed 0 bases, with 7 bases lying between them. The germline V gene has CDR1 SGHTA and CDR2 FQGNSA. The CDR3 is 14 residues long.

This clone has a handful of counts. The rearrangement uses TRBV5-1 and TRBJ1-1; 8 nucleotides match TRBD1. The CDR3 is 15 residues long. V gave up 4 bases and J gave up 4 bases; unmatched junction bases: 9. CDR1 SGHRS and CDR2 YFSETQ come from the germline V gene. CDR3 DNA: TGCGCCAGCAGCCCCGGACAGGGTAGGAGCACTGAAGCTTTCTTT. This gives the protein CASSPGQGRSTEAFF.

This rearrangement joins TRBV5-4 to TRBJ1-1, with a possible D match to TRBD1 (5 bases). Between the trimmed V and J ends, which lost 3 bases and 1 base, there was a span of 10 bases. CDR3 length equals 14 residues. Germline V gene sequence: CDR1 SGHNT, CDR2 YYREEE (reference sequence). The CDR3 region is CASSSPGTNTEAFF. The DNA of the CDR3 is TGTGCCAGCAGCTCCCCCGGGACGAACACTGAAGCTTTCTTT.

The chain joins TRBV28 to TRBJ2-2; the D is unclear. This CDR3 has 16 amino acids. Trimming left V 2 bases short and J 3 bases short, with 13 bases between. Germline values: CDR1 MDHEN, CDR2 SYDVKM. This CDR3 reads CASSLVSLDDTGELFF. For the CDR3, the DNA is TGTGCCAGCAGTTTAGTGAGTCTTGATGACACCGGGGAGCTGTTTTTT.

V gene TRBV7-9 combines with J gene TRBJ2-2; D is possibly TRBD1 (5 bases). The CDR3 runs 14 residues. Germline CDR1 and CDR2: SEHNR and FQNEAQ (reference sequence). V gave up 4 bases and J gave up 6 bases, with 12 bases separating them. The CDR3 reads CASSSKAGSGELFF. For the CDR3, the DNA is TGTGCCAGCAGCTCAAAGGCAGGGTCCGGGGAGCTGTTTTTT.

This sequence joins TRBV7-2 and TRBJ1-3; D is undetermined. The CDR3 extends over 15 amino acids. Trimming removed 5 bases from V and 3 bases from J, with 14 bases in between. Looked up from germline, CDR1 is SGHTA and CDR2 is FQGNSA. In nucleotides, the CDR3 is TGTGCCAGCAGCCCCCGAGCTGGCAGTGGAAACACCATATATTTT. It yields the protein CASSPRAGSGNTIYF.

The chain carries TRBV6-1 and TRBJ2-5; TRBD1 agrees at 8 bases. This CDR3 has 15 amino acids. V lost 3 bases, J lost 4 bases, and 7 bases stayed unmatched. CDR1 and CDR2 (germline): MNHNS, SASEGT. The CDR3 loop is CASSDPGQGVETQYF. CDR3 nucleotide sequence: TGTGCCAGCAGTGATCCCGGACAGGGCGTAGAGACCCAGTACTTC.

In this sample, this clone turned up once. The V call is TRBV9, the J call TRBJ1-6, with a weak D call TRBD1 (6 bases). The CDR3 sequence is 18 residues long. The germline gives CDR1 SGDLS, CDR2 YYNGEE. V shed 2 bases and J shed 0 bases, with 15 bases lying between them. CDR3 residues: CASSVGGGGSSYNSPLHF. CDR3 coding DNA: TGTGCCAGCAGCGTTGGCGGAGGGGGGAGCTCCTATAATTCACCCCTCCACTTT.